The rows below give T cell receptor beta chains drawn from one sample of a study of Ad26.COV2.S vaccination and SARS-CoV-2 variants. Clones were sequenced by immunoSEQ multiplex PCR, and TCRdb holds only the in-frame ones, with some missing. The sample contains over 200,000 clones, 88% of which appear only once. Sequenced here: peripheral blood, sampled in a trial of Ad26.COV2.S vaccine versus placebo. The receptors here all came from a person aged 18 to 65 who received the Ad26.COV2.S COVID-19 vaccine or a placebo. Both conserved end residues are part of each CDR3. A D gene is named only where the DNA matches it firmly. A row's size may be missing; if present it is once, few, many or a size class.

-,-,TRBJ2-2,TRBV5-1,TGCGCCAGCAGCTTGAGTGGAGGGAACACCGGGGAGCTGTTTTTT,CASSLSGGNTGELFF
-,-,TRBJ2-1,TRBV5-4,TGTGCCAGCAGCTTGGGAGTTGGGGTCTACAATGAGCAGTTCTTC,CASSLGVGVYNEQFF
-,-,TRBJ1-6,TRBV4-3,TGCGCCAGCAGCCAAGACCTCCGGGTAGGGAATTCACCCCTCCACTTT,CASSQDLRVGNSPLHF
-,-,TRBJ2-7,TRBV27,TGTGCCAGCAGGGGCCCGCCGACCTACGAGCAGTACTTC,CASRGPPTYEQYF
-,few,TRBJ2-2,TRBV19,TGTGCCAGTAGTATCTCAACGAACACCGGGGAGCTGTTTTTT,CASSISTNTGELFF
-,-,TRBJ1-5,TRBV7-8,TGTGCCAGCAGCTCACAGGGTTTTCAGCCCCAGCATTTT,CASSSQGFQPQHF
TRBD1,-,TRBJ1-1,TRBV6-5,TGTGCCAGCAGTTTTGTTGACAGGGACACTGAAGCTTTCTTT,CASSFVDRDTEAFF
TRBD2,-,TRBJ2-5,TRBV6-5,TGTGCCAGCCGGTCGGGAGGGACCCAGTACTTC,CASRSGGTQYF
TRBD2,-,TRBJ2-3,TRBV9,TGTGCCAGCAGCCGTCGGGGGGGACCCACAGATACGCAGTATTTT,CASSRRGGPTDTQYF
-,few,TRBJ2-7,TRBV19,TGTGCCAGTAGGGGGGGTATCTACGAGCAGTACTTC,CASRGGIYEQYF
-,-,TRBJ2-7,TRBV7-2,TGTGCCAGCAGACCCAGGGGTTCCTACGAGCAGTACTTC,CASRPRGSYEQYF
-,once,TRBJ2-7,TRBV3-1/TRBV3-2,TGTGCCAGCAGCCAGGGACGGTCCTACGAGCAGTACTTC,CASSQGRSYEQYF
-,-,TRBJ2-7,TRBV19,TGTGCCAGTAGTAGGGGGGACAGCGCCGGGGAGCAGTACTTC,CASSRGDSAGEQYF
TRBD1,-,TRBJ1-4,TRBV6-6,TGTGCCAGCAGGGGGACAGGGGTGAATGAAAAACTGTTTTTT,CASRGTGVNEKLFF
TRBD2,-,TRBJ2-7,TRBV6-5,TGTGCCAGCAGCGTGACTAGCGGAACCTACGAGCAGTACTTC,CASSVTSGTYEQYF
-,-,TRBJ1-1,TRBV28,TGTGCCAGCAGTTTAGGGGGCAGTGGCTTTGAAGCTTTCTTT,CASSLGGSGFEAFF
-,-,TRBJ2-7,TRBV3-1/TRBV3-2,TGTGCCAGCAGCCAAGATAGGAGCGCCAGCTACGAGCAGTACTTC,CASSQDRSASYEQYF
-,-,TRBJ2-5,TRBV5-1,TGCGCCAGCAGCTTCCAGGGAGAGACCCAGTACTTC,CASSFQGETQYF
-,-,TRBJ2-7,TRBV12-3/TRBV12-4,TGTGCCAGCAGTCAACAGGGTCGGTACGAGCAGTACTTC,CASSQQGRYEQYF
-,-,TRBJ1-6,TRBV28,TGTGCCAGCAGCCTGACAGCAACTAGGGACCCCCTCCACTTT,CASSLTATRDPLHF
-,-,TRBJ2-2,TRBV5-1,TGCGCCAGCAGTCCCGGGACGGCGAACACCGGGGAGCTGTTTTTT,CASSPGTANTGELFF
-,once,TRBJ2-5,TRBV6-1,TGTGCCAGCAGTGATCGTTTGGCAGGCACTGTGGAGACCCAGTACTTC,CASSDRLAGTVETQYF
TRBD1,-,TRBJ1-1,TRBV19,TGTGCCAGTAGTGTCCTCGGGACAGCTAGGAACACTGAAGCTTTCTTT,CASSVLGTARNTEAFF
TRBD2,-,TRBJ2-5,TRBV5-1,TGCGCCAGCAGCTTGGGGGGACTAGCGGGAGTCTCTGGGGAGACCCAGTACTTC,CASSLGGLAGVSGETQYF
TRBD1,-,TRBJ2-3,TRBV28,TGTGCCAGCAGCCTCGGGACAGGGGGCACAGATACGCAGTATTTT,CASSLGTGGTDTQYF
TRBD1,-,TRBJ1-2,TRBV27,TGTGCCAGCAGTTTACTCTCCAGGGGGACTAACTATGGCTACACCTTC,CASSLLSRGTNYGYTF
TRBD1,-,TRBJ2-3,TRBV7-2,TGTGCCAGCAGCCCCTTTCGAACGAACGGGGGACAGGGGACAGATACGCAGTATTTT,CASSPFRTNGGQGTDTQYF
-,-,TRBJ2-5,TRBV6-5,TGTGCCAGCATTGCCGGTGCTAGAGAGACCCAGTACTTC,CASIAGARETQYF
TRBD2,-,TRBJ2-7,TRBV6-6,TGTGCCAGCAGTGAGACTAGCGGGGCTTACCGCGAGCAGTACTTC,CASSETSGAYREQYF
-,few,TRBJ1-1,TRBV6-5,TGTGCCAGCAGTCACACCACGGAGAACACTGAAGCTTTCTTT,CASSHTTENTEAFF
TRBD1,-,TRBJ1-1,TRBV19,TGTGCCAGTAGAGGACAGGGGGTCTTCACTGAAGCTTTCTTT,CASRGQGVFTEAFF
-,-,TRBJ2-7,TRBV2,TGTGCCAGCAGGGCGGGACTTCTAACCTACGAGCAGTACTTC,CASRAGLLTYEQYF
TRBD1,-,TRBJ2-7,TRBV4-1,TGCGCCAGCAGCCAAGAGTTCACAGGGGAAGGGTACGAGCAGTACTTC,CASSQEFTGEGYEQYF